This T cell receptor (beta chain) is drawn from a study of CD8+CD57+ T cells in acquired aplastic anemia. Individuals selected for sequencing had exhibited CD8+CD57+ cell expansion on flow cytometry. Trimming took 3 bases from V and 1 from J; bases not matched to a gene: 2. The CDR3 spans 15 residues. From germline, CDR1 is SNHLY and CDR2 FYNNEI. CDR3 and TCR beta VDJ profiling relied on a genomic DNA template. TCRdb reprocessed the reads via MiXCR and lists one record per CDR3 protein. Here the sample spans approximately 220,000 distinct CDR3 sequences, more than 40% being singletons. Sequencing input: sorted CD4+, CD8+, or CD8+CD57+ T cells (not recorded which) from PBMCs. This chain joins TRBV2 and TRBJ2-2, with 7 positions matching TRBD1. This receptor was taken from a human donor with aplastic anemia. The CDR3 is CASSDPGGNTGELFF. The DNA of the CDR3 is TGTGCCAGCAGTGATCCAGGGGGGAACACCGGGGAGCTGTTTTTT.